The rows below give T cell receptor beta chains drawn from one sample of a study of blood T cell repertoires in COVID-19. Profiled with immunoSEQ multiplex PCR; TCRdb holds only in-frame clones, not every one. The profile shows around 97,000 clones, 84% of them singletons. The sequencing input was peripheral blood. The receptors originated from a human donor in a cohort sampled during active COVID-19. CDR3s include the opening cysteine and the closing phenylalanine or tryptophan. D genes are given only for firm matches. The size entry is marked missing in some rows and otherwise reads once, few, many or a size class.

V: TRBV7-3
size: -
D: -
J: TRBJ1-1
CDR3: CASSGRSNTEAFF
DNA: TGTGCCAGCAGCGGCCGATCGAACACTGAAGCTTTCTTT

V: TRBV5-1
size: -
D: TRBD2
J: TRBJ2-2
CDR3: CASSPGGNGELFF
DNA: TGCGCCAGCAGCCCCGGGGGGAACGGGGAGCTGTTTTTT

V: TRBV7-3
size: -
D: -
J: TRBJ2-2
CDR3: CASSLGGGGGGLFF
DNA: TGTGCCAGCAGCTTAGGAGGTGGGGGAGGCGGACTGTTTTTT

V: TRBV7-2
size: -
D: -
J: TRBJ1-6
CDR3: CASSLALSSPLHF
DNA: TGTGCCAGCAGCTTAGCGCTGAGTTCACCCCTCCACTTT

V: TRBV5-1
size: once
D: TRBD1
J: TRBJ1-1
CDR3: CASRTGEERTEAFF
DNA: TGCGCCAGCAGGACAGGGGAAGAAAGGACTGAAGCTTTCTTT

V: TRBV15
size: -
D: TRBD2
J: TRBJ2-1
CDR3: CATSSHLAGSSYNEQFF
DNA: TGTGCCACCAGCAGTCACCTAGCGGGAAGCTCCTACAATGAGCAGTTCTTC

V: TRBV10-1
size: -
D: -
J: TRBJ1-1
CDR3: CAISGDEAFF
DNA: TGCGCCATCTCGGGGGACGAAGCTTTCTTT

V: TRBV6-4
size: -
D: TRBD2
J: TRBJ2-1
CDR3: CASSALAGGNNEQFF
DNA: TGTGCCAGCAGTGCCCTAGCGGGCGGTAACAATGAGCAGTTCTTC

V: TRBV5-1
size: -
D: -
J: TRBJ1-1
CDR3: CASSLAAGNLEAFF
DNA: TGCGCCAGCAGCTTGGCTGCAGGGAATCTAGAAGCTTTCTTT

V: TRBV6-5
size: -
D: TRBD1
J: TRBJ1-1
CDR3: CASRGTGDDTEAFF
DNA: TGTGCCAGCAGGGGCACAGGGGACGACACTGAAGCTTTCTTT

V: TRBV27
size: -
D: -
J: TRBJ2-2
CDR3: CASSRHLRDSASGELFF
DNA: TGTGCCAGCAGTCGCCACCTTCGGGACTCGGCTTCCGGGGAGCTGTTTTTT

V: TRBV10-3
size: once
D: TRBD1
J: TRBJ2-7
CDR3: CAISEQDRGNREQYF
DNA: TGTGCCATCAGTGAGCAGGACAGGGGGAATCGCGAGCAGTACTTC

V: TRBV6-5
size: once
D: TRBD1
J: TRBJ1-1
CDR3: CASNLLAGGNTEAFF
DNA: TGTGCCAGCAACCTATTGGCAGGGGGCAATACTGAAGCTTTCTTT

V: TRBV4-2
size: once
D: -
J: TRBJ2-6
CDR3: CASSPTGPGANVLTF
DNA: TGTGCCAGCAGCCCAACAGGTCCCGGGGCCAACGTCCTGACTTTC

V: TRBV7-9
size: few
D: -
J: TRBJ1-2
CDR3: CASSLGLGYTF
DNA: TGTGCCAGCAGCTTAGGGCTGGGCTACACCTTC

V: TRBV19
size: -
D: TRBD2
J: TRBJ2-3
CDR3: CASSMAAGADTQYF
DNA: TGTGCCAGTAGTATGGCGGCGGGGGCAGATACGCAGTATTTT

V: TRBV27
size: -
D: TRBD1
J: TRBJ2-7
CDR3: CASSLRQGLAYEQYF
DNA: TGTGCCAGCAGTTTACGACAGGGCTTGGCCTACGAGCAGTACTTC

V: TRBV28
size: -
D: -
J: TRBJ1-4
CDR3: CASSLGGATNEKLFF
DNA: TGTGCCAGCAGTTTAGGCGGGGCTACTAATGAAAAACTGTTTTTT

V: TRBV30
size: few
D: TRBD1
J: TRBJ1-6
CDR3: CAWTQRTGVNSPLHF
DNA: TGTGCCTGGACCCAAAGGACAGGGGTGAATTCACCCCTCCACTTT

V: TRBV6-5
size: -
D: -
J: TRBJ1-5
CDR3: CASSPVIGQPQHF
DNA: TGTGCCAGCAGCCCGGTCATTGGTCAGCCCCAGCATTTT

V: TRBV11-3
size: -
D: -
J: TRBJ2-5
CDR3: CASSFSSFQETQYF
DNA: TGTGCCAGCAGCTTTTCTAGCTTCCAAGAGACCCAGTACTTC

V: TRBV7-3
size: -
D: TRBD2
J: TRBJ2-4
CDR3: CASSPSTGGARIQYF
DNA: TGTGCCAGCAGCCCGTCGACGGGGGGTGCCCGCATTCAGTACTTC

V: TRBV7-6
size: few
D: TRBD2
J: TRBJ2-2
CDR3: CASNPSGGTGELFF
DNA: TGTGCCAGCAACCCCTCGGGAGGCACCGGGGAGCTGTTTTTT

V: TRBV7-2
size: -
D: TRBD2
J: TRBJ2-1
CDR3: CASSYSGGAEYNEQFF
DNA: TGTGCCAGCAGCTATAGCGGGGGGGCCGAGTACAATGAGCAGTTCTTC